The text below deals with one TCR beta chain. What it recognizes is unknown. CDR3 length: 14 amino acids. J gave up 11 bases and V 1 base, and 5 bases lay outside the gene matches. Germline V gene lookup returns CDR1 LGHNA and CDR2 YSLEER. The sample belongs to a study of STAT5B mutations in CD4+ large granular lymphocyte leukemia. Overall study context: Among healthy controls, a particular HLA allele went with more CDR3 'QG' motifs.

This was a survey-level run. TCRdb's table, derived via immunoSEQ multiplex PCR, lists solely in-frame clones and lacks some. The sample consists of over 30,000 clones, just over 75% of them appearing once. General observations from the study: TRBV06-family usage was enriched in top patient clones (8/27) versus controls (2/35). Patient CD4-sorted repertoires stayed more clonal than healthy ones after leukemic-clone removal.

The sequence was collected from a human donor in good health. The chain has TRBV4-3 and TRBJ1-6, with 7 positions matching TRBD1. Input material: CD4+ T cells from blood buffy coats. CDR3 DNA sequence: TGCGCCAGCAGCCAAGGGGACAGCCGAACACCCCTCCACTTT. Translating it yields CASSQGDSRTPLHF.